The 21 T cell receptor beta chains in this list originate from one sample, sequenced in a study of T cells after yellow fever vaccination. TCRdb re-called the 5' RACE reads with MiXCR, one entry per CDR3 protein. The repertoire has approximately 170,000 distinct CDR3 sequences, 11% of them found once; the top ten carry about 40%. This sample comprised CD8+ T cells sorted from PBMCs, obtained 15 days after the yellow fever booster vaccination. The receptors derive from a man in his late teens or twenties who received the YFV17D yellow fever vaccine.

This clonotype was found a few times. Written as DNA, the CDR3 is TGTGCCAGCAGCCACCGGGCCGGGTTGATATATCCCGGGGAGCTGTTTTTT. Protein: CASSHRAGLIYPGELFF. The rearrangement joins TRBV14 to TRBJ2-2; D not certain. Germline loops: CDR1 SGHDN, CDR2 FVKESK. V lost 3 bases and J 6 bases, leaving 20 bases between the germline ends. The CDR3 totals 17 residues.

This clonotype appeared a few times. This chain links TRBV12-3 or TRBV12-4 with TRBJ2-5; 9 bases are a match to TRBD1. J was trimmed by 2 bases and V by 3 bases; bases with no gene match: 4. The CDR3 is 15 residues long. CDR3 DNA: TGTGCCAGCAGTTTCCGGGACAGGGTTCAAGAGACCCAGTACTTC. Protein sequence: CASSFRDRVQETQYF.

The chain combines TRBV27 with TRBJ1-5; 11 bases are a match to TRBD1. CDR3 length: 15 amino acids. The trim removed 2 bases at V and 7 bases at J, leaving 4 bases unmatched. Germline V gives CDR1 MNHEY, CDR2 SMNVEV (reference sequence). The CDR3 loop reads CASSLGTGGIQPQHF. The CDR3 nucleotides read TGTGCCAGCAGTTTAGGGACAGGGGGGATCCAGCCCCAGCATTTT.

The V gene is TRBV4-3, the J gene TRBJ2-1, with TRBD2 matching over 15 bases. The junction had 5 bases not matched to a gene; V was cut back by 0 bases and J by 5 bases. The germline CDR1 and CDR2 sequences are LGHNA and YSLEER. This CDR3 spans 18 amino acids. CDR3 protein: CASSQDGTSGGHDNEQFF. CDR3 coding DNA: TGCGCCAGCAGCCAAGATGGGACTAGCGGGGGGCACGACAATGAGCAGTTCTTC.

The V call is TRBV11-3, the J call TRBJ2-1; perhaps TRBD2 as D (7 bases). The germline V gene encodes CDR1 SGHNT and CDR2 YENEEA. The CDR3 contains 16 residues. Trimming removed 0 bases at V and 9 bases at J, with 18 bases between. The CDR3 nucleotides read TGTGCCAGCAGCTTAGAGCGGCGGGGGCCCCACTCTGAGCAGTTCTTC. Translating gives CASSLERRGPHSEQFF.

The table lists this clonotype with a few counts. This chain connects TRBV25-1 to TRBJ1-2; 7 bases align to TRBD1. V shed 10 bases and J 6 bases; nucleotides not matched to a gene: 11. Germline CDR1 and CDR2: MGHDK and SYGVNS. The CDR3 spans 13 residues. The CDR3 region has the DNA TGTGCCACCACCCCCGTAGGGGGCGATGGCTACACCTTC. Translating gives CATTPVGGDGYTF.

This chain joins TRBV4-1 and TRBJ2-5; D not resolved. Germline CDR1 and CDR2: MGHRA and YSYEKL. The CDR3 runs 15 residues. With 0 bases removed from V and 2 bases from J, the gap between germline ends came to 10 bases. Here the CDR3 reads CASSQDLTVQETQYF. CDR3 bases: TGCGCCAGCAGCCAAGATCTAACAGTTCAAGAGACCCAGTACTTC.

This clonotype has at least ten counts. This chain connects TRBV7-3 to TRBJ2-1, with TRBD2 identical over 10 bases. V shed 5 bases and J 8 bases; nucleotides not matched to a gene: 9. The CDR3 sequence is 15 residues long. From germline, CDR1 is SGHTA and CDR2 FQGTGA. This chain's CDR3 is CASSPGPSGGDEQFF. CDR3 DNA: TGTGCCAGCAGCCCCGGGCCTAGCGGGGGAGATGAGCAGTTCTTC.

V gene TRBV7-8 combines with J gene TRBJ1-1; the D is unclear. This CDR3 region has 13 residues. V lost 6 bases and J lost 3, with 11 bases in between. Germline V lookup: CDR1 SGHVS, CDR2 FQNEAQ. The CDR3 sequence is CASSFAGDTEAFF. CDR3 nucleotides: TGTGCCAGCAGTTTCGCCGGGGACACTGAAGCTTTCTTT. Supplemented by reference TRBV7-8 and TRBJ1-1, the full variable domain reads GAGVSQSPRYKVAKRGQDVALRCDPISGHVSLFWYQQALGQGPEFLTYFQNEAQLDKSGLPSDRFFAERPEGSVSTLKIQRTQQEDSAVYLCASSFAGDTEAFFGQGTRLTVV.

V is TRBV19 and J is TRBJ2-1; D call uncertain. Germline V gene lookup returns CDR1 LNHDA and CDR2 SQIVND (reference sequence). This CDR3 spans 12 amino acids. V was trimmed by 7 bases and J by 9 bases, leaving 13 bases between them. The CDR3 region has the DNA TGTGCCAGTATCAGCAGTCTGGGTGAGCAGTTCTTC. It codes for CASISSLGEQFF.

The chain joins TRBV7-2 to TRBJ2-2; possibly TRBD2 for D (6 bases). Trimming shortened V by 5 bases and J by 2 bases, and 15 bases separated the two germline ends. The CDR3 extends over 16 amino acids. The germline gives CDR1 SGHTA, CDR2 FQGNSA. CDR3: CASSQVGTLNTGELFF. CDR3 coding DNA: TGTGCCAGCAGCCAAGTCGGGACTTTAAACACCGGGGAGCTGTTTTTT.

The chain employs TRBV3-1 and TRBJ2-6; D not certain. The CDR3 covers 16 residues. Germline values: CDR1 LGHDT, CDR2 YNNKEL (reference sequence). Between the trimmed V and J ends, which lost 4 bases and 4 bases, there was a span of 14 bases. CDR3 sequence reads: CASSPLVGSGANVLTF. The DNA of the CDR3 is TGTGCCAGCAGCCCCCTAGTCGGGTCCGGGGCCAACGTCCTGACTTTC.

This chain joins TRBV23-1 and TRBJ2-2; D could derive from TRBD1 or TRBD2 (5 bases each). TRBV23-1 is known as an ORF, though its function is uncertain. The CDR3 spans 16 residues. Trimming took off 3 bases at V and 4 bases at J, with 15 bases between the two ends. This CDR3 reads CASSQRGFDVTGELFF. DNA of the CDR3: TGCGCCAGCAGTCAGAGGGGATTCGACGTCACCGGGGAGCTGTTTTTT.

The genes are TRBV7-6 and TRBJ2-5; 9 bases align to TRBD1. The CDR3 loop spans 15 amino acids. Looked up from germline, CDR1 is SGHVS and CDR2 is FNYEAQ. The junction had 6 bases not matched to a gene; V was cut back by 1 base and J by 6 bases. CDR3 in DNA: TGTGCCAGCAGCTTAGAGGGGACAGGGTTGAAGACCCAGTACTTC. Residues: CASSLEGTGLKTQYF.

This chain uses TRBV4-3 with TRBJ2-2; 14 bases are a match to TRBD2. The germline V gene encodes CDR1 LGHNA and CDR2 YSLEER. Trimming removed 4 bases from V and 1 base from J; junction bases left unmatched: 5. CDR3 size: 18 residues. The CDR3 loop reads CASSPRTSGGLNTGELFF. CDR3 DNA: TGCGCCAGCAGCCCGCGGACTAGCGGGGGGCTGAACACCGGGGAGCTGTTTTTT.

The gene calls are TRBV30 and TRBJ1-5; possible D gene TRBD1, 5 bases. Looked up from germline, CDR1 is GTSNPN and CDR2 is SVGIG (reference sequence). This CDR3 has 14 amino acids. V was shortened by 0 bases and J by 4 bases, with 10 bases between the two germline ends. The CDR3 region has the DNA TGTGCCTGGAGTGTGACAGTTCGGAATCAGCCCCAGCATTTT. It specifies CAWSVTVRNQPQHF.

This clonotype was observed a few times. The CDR3 sequence is CASRSTRGDTQYF. Here the CDR3 DNA reads TGTGCCAGCAGATCCACCAGGGGAGATACGCAGTATTTT. The V call is TRBV28, the J call TRBJ2-3; possibly TRBD1 for D (6 bases). V was shortened by 6 bases and J by 5 bases, with 12 bases between the two germline ends. Germline assignment: CDR1 MDHEN and CDR2 SYDVKM. This CDR3 is built from 13 residues.

Here the CDR3 DNA reads TGCGCCAGCAGCCAAACTAAACAGCCTGGCGGTAATGGCTACACCTTC. Its translation: CASSQTKQPGGNGYTF. V is TRBV4-1 and J is TRBJ1-2; D not certain. Germline V gene lookup returns CDR1 MGHRA and CDR2 YSYEKL. The CDR3 has 16 amino acids. V lost 2 bases and J 6 bases, leaving 19 bases between the germline ends.

This clonotype was detected a few times. The chain joins TRBV25-1 to TRBJ1-2; D might be TRBD1 (5 bases). The germline V and J ends were trimmed by 1 base and 8 bases, with 11 bases remaining between them. The CDR3 has 13 amino acids. Germline CDR1 reads MGHDK; CDR2 reads SYGVNS. The DNA of the CDR3 is TGTGCCAGCAGTGAATTCGGGGGAAGGGGCTACACCTTC. Translated: CASSEFGGRGYTF.

The table lists this clonotype with a few counts. V and J are TRBV6-2 or TRBV6-3 and TRBJ2-1, with D perhaps matching TRBD1 (6 bases). CDR1 MNHEY and CDR2 SVGEGT come from the germline V gene. V dropped 0 bases and J dropped 3 bases, with 12 bases sitting between them. The CDR3 has 16 amino acids. CDR3 region: CASSYSSQGVYNEQFF. CDR3 nucleotides: TGTGCCAGCAGTTACTCCTCACAGGGCGTCTACAATGAGCAGTTCTTC.

This clonotype occurred a few times. The chain links TRBV9 to TRBJ1-6; 7 bases map to TRBD1. The junction had 8 bases not matched to a gene; V was cut back by 4 bases and J by 10 bases. The CDR3 has 14 residues. Germline values: CDR1 SGDLS, CDR2 YYNGEE. This CDR3 reads CASSTQTGLSPLHF. DNA for the CDR3: TGTGCCAGCAGCACCCAGACAGGGTTGTCACCCCTCCACTTT.